Each of the 23 T cell receptor beta chains below was sequenced from the same sample in a study of blood T cell repertoires in COVID-19 (dated by TCRdb to the early 2020s). The receptor library was made with the immunoSEQ multiplex PCR assay. What TCRdb holds here is the immuneACCESS table cut down to in-frame rearrangements. Part of the clones is not present; checked against another copy, under half of the missing clones reflect an unresolved V gene, and the others are unexplained. Recorded for this sample are 45,000 to 55,000 clones; roughly 89% of them occurred a single time. The ten largest clones represent roughly 1.5% of the sample. Sequenced input: peripheral blood. The receptors come from a middle-aged man with acute or convalescent COVID-19.

The chain carries TRBV6-5 and TRBJ1-2; D perhaps matches TRBD1 (6 bases). The CDR3 covers 14 residues. Trimming removed 6 bases from V and 4 bases from J, with 15 bases in between. Germline loops: CDR1 MNHEY, CDR2 SVGAGI. This chain's CDR3 is CASSLGQKSYGYTF. Here the CDR3 DNA reads TGTGCCAGCAGCCTCGGACAGAAATCCTATGGCTACACCTTC.

Details on this clone: The identical CDR3 is also encoded by other nucleotide sequences in the sample. This chain connects TRBV6-5 to TRBJ1-5; 7 bases map to TRBD1. The germline gives CDR1 MNHEY, CDR2 SVGAGI. Unmatched junction bases numbered 4, after V lost 5 bases and J lost 3 bases. This CDR3 has 14 residues. CDR3 region: CASSTGQANQPQHF. DNA of the CDR3: TGTGCCAGCAGTACCGGACAGGCCAATCAGCCCCAGCATTTT.

This clone was picked up a small number of times. This chain connects TRBV5-8 to TRBJ2-7, with 8 bases that match TRBD2. The CDR3 runs to 17 residues. The V segment lost 4 bases and the J segment 6 bases; nucleotides outside the gene matches: 18. Germline values: CDR1 SGHTS, CDR2 YDEGEE. This CDR3 reads CASSQTRGLASLSEQYF. DNA of the CDR3: TGTGCCAGCAGCCAGACCCGAGGACTAGCATCACTCTCCGAGCAGTACTTC.

The chain combines TRBV7-2 with TRBJ2-1, with 7 bases identical to TRBD2. Unmatched junction bases numbered 6, after V lost 1 base and J lost 6 bases. From germline, CDR1 is SGHTA and CDR2 FQGNSA. The length of the CDR3 is 15 residues. CDR3 bases: TGTGCCAGCAGCTTAGGTAGCAGGGAGGGCAATGAGCAGTTCTTC. It codes for CASSLGSREGNEQFF.

The rearrangement uses TRBV7-9 and TRBJ2-2; 7 bases agree with TRBD1. CDR3 length: 15 amino acids. Germline CDR1 reads SEHNR; CDR2 reads FQNEAQ (reference sequence). Trimming took 5 bases from V and 3 from J; bases not matched to a gene: 6. CDR3 sequence reads: CASSLGQDYTGELFF. In DNA, the CDR3 is TGTGCCAGCAGCCTAGGACAGGACTACACCGGGGAGCTGTTTTTT.

The rearrangement links TRBV4-3 to TRBJ2-2; TRBD2 is a possible D gene (5 bases). Germline-derived CDR1 and CDR2 are LGHNA and YSLEER. The CDR3 runs to 15 residues. Trimming removed 1 base from V and 5 bases from J, with 11 bases in between. In DNA, the CDR3 is TGCGCCAGCAGCCAAGGACCTGGAGGAACCGGGGAGCTGTTTTTT. Its translation: CASSQGPGGTGELFF.

This chain connects TRBV27 to TRBJ2-7; the D gene is possibly TRBD1 (6 bases). The CDR3 is 18 amino acids. Trimming left V 3 bases short and J 0 bases short, with 21 bases between. The germline V gene encodes CDR1 MNHEY and CDR2 SMNVEV (reference sequence). As DNA, the CDR3 is TGTGCCAGCAGTTTCCGACTCATCGGACAGCAGTCCTCCTACGAGCAGTACTTC. Its translation: CASSFRLIGQQSSYEQYF.

The chain is built from TRBV4-2 and TRBJ1-4; 8 bases align to TRBD1. Germline assignment: CDR1 LGHNA and CDR2 YNFKEQ. The V and J ends lost 1 base and 7 bases, in that order; junction bases with no gene match: 2. The CDR3 loop spans 14 amino acids. CDR3 coding DNA: TGTGCCAGCAGCCAAGGGACAGGGTTTGAAAAACTGTTTTTT. As protein: CASSQGTGFEKLFF.

The CDR3 nucleotides read TGTGCCAGCAGCACACTAGCGGGGGGCAACACCGGGGAGCTGTTTTTT. Amino acids: CASSTLAGGNTGELFF. V is TRBV7-8 and J is TRBJ2-2; 12 bases fit TRBD2. V lost 5 bases, J lost 2 bases, and 3 bases stayed unmatched. Germline lookup yields CDR1 SGHVS and CDR2 FQNEAQ. This CDR3 comprises 16 residues.

This clone is categorized as medium-sized. The CDR3 sequence: CASSVVAVSYNEQFF. The CDR3 DNA reads TGTGCCAGCAGCGTAGTAGCAGTATCCTACAATGAGCAGTTCTTC. The J gene is TRBJ2-1, the V gene TRBV9; D uncertain. The V gene lost 0 bases and the J gene lost 1 base, with 8 bases spanning the gap. Germline V gene lookup returns CDR1 SGDLS and CDR2 YYNGEE. This CDR3 region has 15 residues. The whole variable domain, filled in from reference TRBV9 and TRBJ2-1, reads DSGVTQTPKHLITATGQRVTLRCSPRSGDLSVYWYQQSLDQGLQFLIQYYNGEERAKGNILERFSAQQFPDLHSELNLSSLELGDSALYFCASSVVAVSYNEQFFGPGTRLTVL.

The V and J genes are TRBV2 and TRBJ2-5, with TRBD2 matching over 13 bases. The germline gives CDR1 SNHLY, CDR2 FYNNEI. The CDR3 runs to 16 residues. The V gene end was trimmed by 4 bases and the J gene end by 4 bases; junction bases not matched to a gene: 6. The CDR3 coding sequence is TGTGCCAGCAGTGGGGGGGGACTAGCGGGATTAGAGACCCAGTACTTC. Translating it yields CASSGGGLAGLETQYF.

The chain has TRBV11-2 and TRBJ2-1; 8 nucleotides match TRBD2. V was clipped by 2 bases and J by 6 bases; unmatched bases: 6. The CDR3 loop spans 15 amino acids. From germline, CDR1 is SGHAT and CDR2 FQNNGV. CDR3 nucleotides: TGTGCCAGCAGCTTACCGGGGGGGAGAGGCAATGAGCAGTTCTTC. It codes for CASSLPGGRGNEQFF.

V usage is TRBV5-1 and J usage is TRBJ1-4; maybe TRBD1 (5 bases). Germline V gene lookup returns CDR1 SGHRS and CDR2 YFSETQ. The CDR3 sequence is 13 residues long. V lost 0 bases, J lost 11 bases, and 11 bases lay in between. The CDR3 here is CASSLERGEKLFF. The CDR3 region has the DNA TGCGCCAGCAGCTTGGAACGGGGGGAGAAACTGTTTTTT.

The chain carries TRBV4-3 and TRBJ2-2; 8 positions match TRBD2. The V gene's germline CDR1 is LGHNA and CDR2 YSLEER. CDR3 length: 18 amino acids. V lost 2 bases and J lost 5; bases outside the gene matches: 13. The CDR3 coding sequence is TGCGCCAGCAGCCAACCACCCCTGGGGAGCGGGAGTACCGGGGAGCTGTTTTTT. Residues: CASSQPPLGSGSTGELFF.

Here the CDR3 reads CASSTGIAGGWNEQFF. The CDR3 DNA reads as TGTGCCAGTAGTACCGGAATAGCGGGGGGGTGGAATGAGCAGTTCTTC. The chain joins TRBV19 to TRBJ2-1, with TRBD2 matching over 11 bases. This CDR3 comprises 16 residues. Germline V lookup: CDR1 LNHDA, CDR2 SQIVND (reference sequence). V dropped 4 bases and J dropped 7; count of bases not matched to a gene: 9.

The genes are TRBV9 and TRBJ2-5; TRBD2 matches 7 bases. The J segment lost 5 bases and the V segment lost 3 bases, leaving 13 bases of the junction unmatched. The CDR3 contains 16 residues. The V gene's germline CDR1 is SGDLS and CDR2 YYNGEE. The DNA for the CDR3 is TGTGCCAGCAGCGAGGGCAGGGCGGGGGTCTTGGAGACCCAGTACTTC. It is translated as CASSEGRAGVLETQYF.

This clone rates as medium-sized. Distinct nucleotide sequences in the sample also encode this CDR3. The chain carries TRBV30 and TRBJ1-2; TRBD1 matches at 7 bases. Trimming removed 0 bases from V and 3 bases from J; junction bases left unmatched: 4. From germline, CDR1 is GTSNPN and CDR2 SVGIG (reference sequence). This CDR3 has 14 amino acids. The DNA for the CDR3 is TGTGCCTGGAGTGTGCCCGGGACAGACTATGGCTACACCTTC. Encoded protein: CAWSVPGTDYGYTF. The whole variable domain, filled in from reference TRBV30 and TRBJ1-2, reads SQTIHQWPATLVQPVGSPLSLECTVEGTSNPNLYWYRQAAGRGLQLLFYSVGIGQISSEVPQNLSASRPQDRQFILSSKKLLLSDSGFYLCAWSVPGTDYGYTFGSGTRLTVV.

The genes are TRBV9 and TRBJ2-2; TRBD1 matches at 7 bases. J lost 2 bases, V lost 4 bases, and 11 bases had no gene match. This CDR3 has 17 amino acids. Germline-derived CDR1 and CDR2 are SGDLS and YYNGEE. This CDR3 reads CASSLRWDSVNTGELFF. The CDR3 DNA is TGTGCCAGCAGCCTCCGGTGGGACAGTGTAAACACCGGGGAGCTGTTTTTT.

This sequence joins TRBV11-2 and TRBJ1-2, with D unresolved. V lost 3 bases and J 4 bases, leaving 15 bases between the germline ends. Germline CDR1 reads SGHAT; CDR2 reads FQNNGV. The CDR3 has 15 residues. The CDR3 DNA sequence: TGTGCCAGCAGCTTCCCTCCGGGAGGGCCCTATGGCTACACCTTC. Its protein product is CASSFPPGGPYGYTF.

The chain combines TRBV11-3 with TRBJ2-6, with 11 bases aligning to TRBD1. The CDR3 length is 17 residues. Trimming took 5 bases from V and 2 from J; bases not matched to a gene: 5. The germline CDR1 and CDR2 sequences are SGHNT and YENEEA. As DNA, the CDR3 is TGTGCCAGCAGCGGACAGGGGGCGCGTCCTGGGGCCAACGTCCTGACTTTC. Its protein is CASSGQGARPGANVLTF.

V and J are TRBV3-1 (or the pseudogene TRBV3-2) and TRBJ2-5; TRBD1 matches at 8 bases. This CDR3 region has 17 residues. The V and J ends lost 4 bases and 3 bases, in that order; junction bases with no gene match: 13. The germline gives CDR1 LGHDT, CDR2 YNNKEL (reference sequence). CDR3 coding DNA: TGTGCCAGCAGCCTGACAGGGGCTAGGAGGATCGAAGAGACCCAGTACTTC. Translated, it gives CASSLTGARRIEETQYF.

The chain joins TRBV4-1 to TRBJ2-7, with 10 bases that match TRBD1. Germline V gene sequence: CDR1 MGHRA, CDR2 YSYEKL. V shed 3 bases, J shed 2 bases, and the junction held 7 bases outside the gene matches. The length of the CDR3 is 16 residues. CDR3 nucleotide sequence: TGCGCCAGCAGCCATACGACAGGGGGCTTTACCTACGAGCAGTACTTC. It is translated as CASSHTTGGFTYEQYF.

This chain links TRBV6-6 with TRBJ2-3; no firm D call. Germline V gives CDR1 MNHNY, CDR2 SVGAGI (reference sequence). The V and J ends lost 4 bases and 14 bases respectively, with 10 bases between them. The CDR3 is made up of 10 amino acids. DNA for the CDR3: TGTGCCAGCAGTTCCCCCCGGTGGTATTTT. Translated, it gives CASSSPRWYF.